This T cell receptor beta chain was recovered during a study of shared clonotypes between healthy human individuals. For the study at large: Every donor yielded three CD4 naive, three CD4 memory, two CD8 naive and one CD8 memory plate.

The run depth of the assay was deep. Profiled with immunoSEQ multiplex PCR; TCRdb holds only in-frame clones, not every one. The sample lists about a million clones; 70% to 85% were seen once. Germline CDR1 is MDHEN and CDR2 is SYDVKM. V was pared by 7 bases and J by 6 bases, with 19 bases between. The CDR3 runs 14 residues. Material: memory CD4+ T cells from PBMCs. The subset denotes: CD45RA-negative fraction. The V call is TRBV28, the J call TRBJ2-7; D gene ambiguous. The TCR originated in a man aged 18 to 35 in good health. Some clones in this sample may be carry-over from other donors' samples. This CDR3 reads CASNPGSPQGEQYF. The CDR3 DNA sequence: TGTGCCAGCAATCCAGGAAGCCCCCAAGGCGAGCAGTACTTC.